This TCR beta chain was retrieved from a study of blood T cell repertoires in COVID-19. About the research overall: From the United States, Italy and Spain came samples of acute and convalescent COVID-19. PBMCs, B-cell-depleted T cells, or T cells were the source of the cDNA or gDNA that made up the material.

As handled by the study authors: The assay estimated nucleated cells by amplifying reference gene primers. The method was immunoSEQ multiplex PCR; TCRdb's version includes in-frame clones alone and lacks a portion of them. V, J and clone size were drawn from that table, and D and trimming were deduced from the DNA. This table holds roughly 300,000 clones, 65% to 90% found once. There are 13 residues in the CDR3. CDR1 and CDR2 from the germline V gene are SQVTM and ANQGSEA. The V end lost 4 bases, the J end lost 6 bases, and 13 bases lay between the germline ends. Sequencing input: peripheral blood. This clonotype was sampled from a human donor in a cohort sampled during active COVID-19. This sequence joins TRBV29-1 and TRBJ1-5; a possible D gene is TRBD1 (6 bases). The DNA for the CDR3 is TGCAGCGTTGGAGGGGGTAGTACTCAGCCCCAGCATTTT. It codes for CSVGGGSTQPQHF.